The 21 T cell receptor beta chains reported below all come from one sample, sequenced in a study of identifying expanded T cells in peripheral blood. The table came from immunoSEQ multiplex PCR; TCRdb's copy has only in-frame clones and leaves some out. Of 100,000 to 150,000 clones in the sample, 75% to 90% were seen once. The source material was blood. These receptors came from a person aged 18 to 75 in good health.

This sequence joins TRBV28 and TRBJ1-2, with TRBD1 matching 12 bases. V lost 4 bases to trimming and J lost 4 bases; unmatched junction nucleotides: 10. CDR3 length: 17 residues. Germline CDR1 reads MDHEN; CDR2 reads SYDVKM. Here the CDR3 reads CASSWGQGAIGSYGYTF. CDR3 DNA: TGTGCCAGCAGTTGGGGACAGGGGGCAATTGGTAGCTATGGCTACACCTTC.

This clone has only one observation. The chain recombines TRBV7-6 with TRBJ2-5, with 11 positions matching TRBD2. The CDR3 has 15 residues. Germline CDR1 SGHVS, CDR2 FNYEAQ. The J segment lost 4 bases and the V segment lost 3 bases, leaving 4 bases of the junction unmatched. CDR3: CASSLLAGGGETQYF. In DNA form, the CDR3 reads TGTGCCAGCAGCTTGCTAGCGGGGGGCGGAGAGACCCAGTACTTC.

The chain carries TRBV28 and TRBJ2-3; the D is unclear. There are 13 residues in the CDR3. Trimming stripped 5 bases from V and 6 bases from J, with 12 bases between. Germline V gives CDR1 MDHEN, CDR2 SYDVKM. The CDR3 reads CASSAPHGDTQYF. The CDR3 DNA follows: TGTGCCAGCAGTGCCCCTCATGGGGATACGCAGTATTTT.

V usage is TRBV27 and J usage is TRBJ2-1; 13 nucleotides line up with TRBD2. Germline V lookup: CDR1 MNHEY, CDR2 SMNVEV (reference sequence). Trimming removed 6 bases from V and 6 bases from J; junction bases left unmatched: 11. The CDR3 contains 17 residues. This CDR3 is CASRRIWTSGSVNEQFF. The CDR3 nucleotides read TGTGCCAGCAGACGTATTTGGACTAGCGGGAGCGTCAATGAGCAGTTCTTC.

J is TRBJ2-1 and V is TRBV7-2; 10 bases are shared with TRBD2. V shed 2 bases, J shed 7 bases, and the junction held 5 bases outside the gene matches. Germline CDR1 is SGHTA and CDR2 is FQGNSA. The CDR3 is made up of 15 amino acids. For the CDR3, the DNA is TGTGCCAGCAGCTTAACTAGCGGGGATTATAATGAGCAGTTCTTC. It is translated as CASSLTSGDYNEQFF.

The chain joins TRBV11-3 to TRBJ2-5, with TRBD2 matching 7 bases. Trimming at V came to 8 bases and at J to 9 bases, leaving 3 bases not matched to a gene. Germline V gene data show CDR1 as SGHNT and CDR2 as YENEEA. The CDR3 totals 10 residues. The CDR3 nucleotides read TGTGCCAGCGGGGGAGGGGCCCAGTACTTC. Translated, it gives CASGGGAQYF.

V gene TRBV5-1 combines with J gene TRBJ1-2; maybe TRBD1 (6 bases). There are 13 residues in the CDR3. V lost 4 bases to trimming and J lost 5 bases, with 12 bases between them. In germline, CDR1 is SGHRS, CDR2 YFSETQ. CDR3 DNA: TGCGCCAGCAGCCTCGACAGGAGATATGGCTACACCTTC. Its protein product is CASSLDRRYGYTF.

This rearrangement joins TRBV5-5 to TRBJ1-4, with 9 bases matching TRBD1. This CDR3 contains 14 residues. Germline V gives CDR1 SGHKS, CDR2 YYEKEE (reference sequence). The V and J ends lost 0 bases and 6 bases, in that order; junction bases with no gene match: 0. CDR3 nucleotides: TGTGCCAGCAGCTTGGGACAGGGGGATGAAAAACTGTTTTTT. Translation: CASSLGQGDEKLFF.

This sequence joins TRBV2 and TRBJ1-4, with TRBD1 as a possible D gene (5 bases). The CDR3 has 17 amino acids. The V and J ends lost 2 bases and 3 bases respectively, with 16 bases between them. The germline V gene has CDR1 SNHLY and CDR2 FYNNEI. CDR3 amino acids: CASSESGGIVSNEKLFF. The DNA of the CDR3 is TGTGCCAGCAGTGAATCGGGGGGGATCGTATCTAATGAAAAACTGTTTTTT.

This CDR3 is CASSTETGFEQYF. The CDR3 DNA reads TGTGCCAGTAGTACCGAAACAGGGTTCGAGCAGTACTTC. The chain uses TRBV19 and TRBJ2-7; possibly TRBD1 for D (6 bases). The CDR3 has 13 amino acids. V lost 4 bases and J lost 6, with 13 bases in between. Germline loops: CDR1 LNHDA, CDR2 SQIVND (reference sequence).

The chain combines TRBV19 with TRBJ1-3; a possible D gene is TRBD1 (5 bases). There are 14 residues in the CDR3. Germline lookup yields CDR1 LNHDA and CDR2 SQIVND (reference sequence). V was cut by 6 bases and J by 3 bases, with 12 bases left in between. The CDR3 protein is CASRRGTNGNTIYF. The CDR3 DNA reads TGTGCCAGTAGAAGGGGTACAAATGGAAACACCATATATTTT. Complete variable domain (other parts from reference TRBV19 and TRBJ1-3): DGGITQSPKYLFRKEGQNVTLSCEQNLNHDAMYWYRQDPGQGLRLIYYSQIVNDFQKGDIAEGYSVSREKKESFPLTVTSAQKNPTAFYLCASRRGTNGNTIYFGEGSWLTVV.

CDR3 region: CASSLSNTGELFF. The CDR3 bases are TGTGCCAGCAGCTTATCAAACACCGGGGAGCTGTTTTTT. V and J are TRBV7-6 and TRBJ2-2; D is unresolved. Trimming pared 2 bases from V and 2 bases from J, leaving 3 bases between. This CDR3 is 13 amino acids long. Germline V gene sequence: CDR1 SGHVS, CDR2 FNYEAQ.

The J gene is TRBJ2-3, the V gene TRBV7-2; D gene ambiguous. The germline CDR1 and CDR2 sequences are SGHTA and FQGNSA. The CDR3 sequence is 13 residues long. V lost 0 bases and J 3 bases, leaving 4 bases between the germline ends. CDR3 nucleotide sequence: TGTGCCAGCAGCTTAGCAGAAACAGATACGCAGTATTTT. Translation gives CASSLAETDTQYF.

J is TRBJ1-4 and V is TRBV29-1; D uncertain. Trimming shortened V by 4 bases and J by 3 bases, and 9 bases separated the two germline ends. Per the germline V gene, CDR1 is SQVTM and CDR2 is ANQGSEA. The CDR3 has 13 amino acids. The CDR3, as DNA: TGCAGCGTTGCGGCAGTCCCTAATGAAAAACTGTTTTTT. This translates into CSVAAVPNEKLFF.

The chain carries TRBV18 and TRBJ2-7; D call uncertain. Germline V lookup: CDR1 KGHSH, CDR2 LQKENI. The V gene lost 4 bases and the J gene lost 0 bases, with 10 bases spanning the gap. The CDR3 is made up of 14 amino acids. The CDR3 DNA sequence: TGTGCCAGCTCACAAGACATGATCTCCTACGAGCAGTACTTC. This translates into CASSQDMISYEQYF.

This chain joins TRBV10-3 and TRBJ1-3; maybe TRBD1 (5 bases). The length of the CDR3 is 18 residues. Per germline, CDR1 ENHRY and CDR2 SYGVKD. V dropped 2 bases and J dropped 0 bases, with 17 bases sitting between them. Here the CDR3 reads CAISEIGRAESSGNTIYF. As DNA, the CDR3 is TGTGCCATCAGTGAGATAGGCAGGGCCGAAAGCTCTGGAAACACCATATATTTT.

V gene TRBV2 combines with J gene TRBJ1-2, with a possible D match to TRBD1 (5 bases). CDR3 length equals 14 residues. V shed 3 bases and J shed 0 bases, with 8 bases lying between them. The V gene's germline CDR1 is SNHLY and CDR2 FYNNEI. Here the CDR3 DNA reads TGTGCCAGCAGTGATCAGGGCACTAACTATGGCTACACCTTC. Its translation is CASSDQGTNYGYTF.

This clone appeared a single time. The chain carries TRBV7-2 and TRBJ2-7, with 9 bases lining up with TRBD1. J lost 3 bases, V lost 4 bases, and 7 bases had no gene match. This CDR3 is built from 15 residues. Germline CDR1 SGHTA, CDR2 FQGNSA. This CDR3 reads CASSSSRDRVYEQYF. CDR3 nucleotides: TGTGCCAGCAGCTCCTCCCGGGACAGGGTCTACGAGCAGTACTTC.

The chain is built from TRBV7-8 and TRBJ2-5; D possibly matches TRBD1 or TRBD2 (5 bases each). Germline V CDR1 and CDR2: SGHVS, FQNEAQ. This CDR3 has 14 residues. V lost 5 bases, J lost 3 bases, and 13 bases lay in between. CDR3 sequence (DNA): TGTGCCAGCAGCGTGAGACTGGGGGAAGAGACCCAGTACTTC. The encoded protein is CASSVRLGEETQYF. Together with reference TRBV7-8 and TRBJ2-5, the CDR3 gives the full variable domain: GAGVSQSPRYKVAKRGQDVALRCDPISGHVSLFWYQQALGQGPEFLTYFQNEAQLDKSGLPSDRFFAERPEGSVSTLKIQRTQQEDSAVYLCASSVRLGEETQYFGPGTRLLVL.

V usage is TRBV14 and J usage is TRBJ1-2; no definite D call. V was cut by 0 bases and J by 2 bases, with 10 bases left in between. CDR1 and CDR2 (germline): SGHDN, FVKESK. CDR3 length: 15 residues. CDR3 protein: CASSQEARGNYGYTF. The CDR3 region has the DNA TGTGCCAGCAGCCAAGAGGCGCGCGGGAACTATGGCTACACCTTC.

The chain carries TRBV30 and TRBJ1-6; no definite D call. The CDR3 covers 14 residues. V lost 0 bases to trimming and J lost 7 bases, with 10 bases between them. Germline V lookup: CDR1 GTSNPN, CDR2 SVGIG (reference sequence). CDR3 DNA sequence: TGTGCCTGGAGTGTTAGGTCCTCAAATTCACCCCTCCACTTT. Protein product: CAWSVRSSNSPLHF.